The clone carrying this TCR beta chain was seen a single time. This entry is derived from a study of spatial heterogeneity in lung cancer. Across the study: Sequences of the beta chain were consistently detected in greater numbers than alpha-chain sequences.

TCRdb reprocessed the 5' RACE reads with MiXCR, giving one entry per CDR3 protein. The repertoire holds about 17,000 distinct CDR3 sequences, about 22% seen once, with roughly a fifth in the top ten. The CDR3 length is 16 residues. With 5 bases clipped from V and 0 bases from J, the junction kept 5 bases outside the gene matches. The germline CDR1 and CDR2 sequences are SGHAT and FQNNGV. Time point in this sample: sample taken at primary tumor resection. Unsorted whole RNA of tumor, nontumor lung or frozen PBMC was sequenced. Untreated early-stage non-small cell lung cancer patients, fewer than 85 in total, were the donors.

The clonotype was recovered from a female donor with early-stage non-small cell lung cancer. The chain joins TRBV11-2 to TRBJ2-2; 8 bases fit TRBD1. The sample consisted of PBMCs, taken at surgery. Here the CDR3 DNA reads TGTGCCAGCAGCCAAACGGGACAGGCGAACACCGGGGAGCTGTTTTTT. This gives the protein CASSQTGQANTGELFF.